This T cell receptor beta chain was profiled in a study of identical twins. cDNA carried unique molecular identifiers, and a universal primer site was added by template switching. Each CDR3 protein gets one entry after TCRdb re-called the 5' RACE reads with MiXCR. The table has fewer than 450,000 distinct CDR3 sequences, 7% to 9.5% seen once; the top ten hold 7.5% to 9.5%. In its sample, this clonotype was seen a few times. The V and J ends lost 4 bases and 2 bases respectively, with 7 bases between them. Germline V gene data show CDR1 as SQVTM and CDR2 as ANQGSEA. The CDR3 consists of 12 residues. The rearrangement joins TRBV29-1 to TRBJ2-3; unclear D gene. This sequence originates from a woman aged 45 to 65 in good health. Input material: naive T cells sorted from blood. The CDR3 DNA reads as TGCAGCGTTGTTCCCCCCACAGATACGCAGTATTTT. Translated, it gives CSVVPPTDTQYF.